This entry lists 19 T cell receptor beta chains sequenced from one sample in a study of long-term antiretroviral therapy in people with HIV. With survey level as its setting, the immunoSEQ assay was v3.0. Produced via immunoSEQ multiplex PCR; TCRdb's table is partial and in-frame only. The repertoire holds about 35,000 clones, with roughly 88% as singletons. The sample in question was unsorted PBMCs, obtained 2.2 years after starting antiretroviral therapy. All receptors derive from a man between 18 and 35 years old with HIV.

The chain combines TRBV27 with TRBJ2-5; the D gene is possibly TRBD2 (5 bases). With 3 bases removed from V and 6 bases from J, the gap between germline ends came to 11 bases. CDR3 length: 13 residues. Germline CDR1 and CDR2: MNHEY and SMNVEV (reference sequence). The DNA for the CDR3 is TGTGCCAGCAGTTTTGACTGGGAGAAGACCCAGTACTTC. It yields the protein CASSFDWEKTQYF.

The gene calls are TRBV30 and TRBJ2-7; possibly TRBD1 or TRBD2 for D (5 bases each). The CDR3 loop spans 15 amino acids. Germline CDR1 is GTSNPN and CDR2 is SVGIG (reference sequence). V was clipped by 5 bases and J by 0 bases, with 17 bases between them. In nucleotides, the CDR3 is TGTGCCTGGGGGGACCAGAGCGTAAGCTCCTACGAGCAGTACTTC. It encodes CAWGDQSVSSYEQYF.

The chain employs TRBV30 and TRBJ2-5; D remains unclear. This CDR3 spans 13 amino acids. Trimming cost V 0 bases and J 8 bases, with 13 bases left between them. Per the germline V gene, CDR1 is GTSNPN and CDR2 is SVGIG (reference sequence). In DNA, the CDR3 is TGTGCCTGGAGTGTGGGTTTGGGGATAACCCAGTACTTC. This codes for CAWSVGLGITQYF.

This clone showed up just once. The rearrangement links TRBV9 to TRBJ1-2; 7 nucleotides agree with TRBD1. J gave up 3 bases and V 3 bases, and 11 bases lay outside the gene matches. This CDR3 spans 16 amino acids. Germline CDR1 SGDLS, CDR2 YYNGEE. CDR3 residues: CASSAERQGRYYGYTF. DNA for the CDR3: TGTGCCAGCAGCGCCGAACGACAGGGCCGCTACTATGGCTACACCTTC.

Only a few counts were recorded for this clone. The rearrangement links TRBV6-5 to TRBJ1-2; D call uncertain. Trimming took 2 bases from V and 5 from J, leaving 15 bases between them. The length of the CDR3 is 15 residues. Germline CDR1 and CDR2: MNHEY and SVGAGI. DNA for the CDR3: TGTGCCAGCAGTTACAGAGGAGGGTCCGCGTATGGCTACACCTTC. Its protein product is CASSYRGGSAYGYTF.

This clone came up a few times. The CDR3 region is CASSLQLAGGNEQYF. The CDR3 DNA sequence: TGCGCCAGCAGCCTCCAGCTAGCGGGAGGTAACGAGCAGTACTTC. The chain is built from TRBV4-1 and TRBJ2-7; 11 bases align to TRBD2. This CDR3 contains 15 residues. CDR1 MGHRA and CDR2 YSYEKL come from the germline V gene. J gave up 5 bases and V 4 bases, and 7 bases lay outside the gene matches.

The gene calls are TRBV6-5 and TRBJ2-3; D unresolved. Looked up from germline, CDR1 is MNHEY and CDR2 is SVGAGI. Trimming left V 0 bases short and J 4 bases short, with 8 bases between. The CDR3 is 14 residues long. CDR3 coding DNA: TGTGCCAGCAGTTACTCAGGGTGGGCAGATACGCAGTATTTT. It is translated as CASSYSGWADTQYF.

This chain uses TRBV2 with TRBJ2-7, with D possibly TRBD2 on 6 matching bases. The V and J ends lost 2 bases and 7 bases respectively, with 18 bases between them. The length of the CDR3 is 15 residues. From germline, CDR1 is SNHLY and CDR2 FYNNEI. The CDR3 loop is CASSELAGITGEQYF. CDR3 coding DNA: TGTGCCAGCAGTGAACTCGCGGGGATCACCGGGGAGCAGTACTTC.

The V call is TRBV10-3, the J call TRBJ1-2, with TRBD1 matching over 11 bases. This CDR3 has 16 amino acids. J was trimmed by 0 bases and V by 4 bases; bases with no gene match: 4. Germline lookup yields CDR1 ENHRY and CDR2 SYGVKD. CDR3 region: CAISGTGGVPNYGYTF. Here the CDR3 DNA reads TGTGCCATCAGTGGGACAGGGGGCGTTCCTAACTATGGCTACACCTTC.

The rearrangement uses TRBV5-1 and TRBJ2-2, with D perhaps TRBD2 (7 bases). The germline V and J ends were trimmed by 7 bases and 6 bases, with 16 bases remaining between them. This CDR3 spans 14 amino acids. Germline V gives CDR1 SGHRS, CDR2 YFSETQ. CDR3 sequence reads: CASGTGGQPGELFF. The DNA of the CDR3 is TGCGCCAGCGGGACGGGGGGCCAGCCCGGGGAGCTGTTTTTT.

This chain uses TRBV7-3 with TRBJ2-1; possible D gene TRBD2, 6 bases. Germline loops: CDR1 SGHTA, CDR2 FQGTGA. V lost 5 bases and J 5 bases, leaving 16 bases between the germline ends. This CDR3 is built from 15 residues. The CDR3 DNA reads TGTGCCAGCAGCCCTAATGGAGGGAGTGACAATGAGCAGTTCTTC. Amino acids: CASSPNGGSDNEQFF.

The CDR3 bases are TGTGCCAGCAGAGGGACAGGGAACACTGAAGCTTTCTTT. Its translation is CASRGTGNTEAFF. The rearrangement links TRBV6-1 to TRBJ1-1; TRBD1 matches at 8 bases. V lost 6 bases to trimming and J lost 1 base; unmatched junction nucleotides: 1. This CDR3 is built from 13 residues. Germline V gene lookup returns CDR1 MNHNS and CDR2 SASEGT.

This rearrangement joins TRBV19 to TRBJ1-1; 7 bases map to TRBD1. The V gene's germline CDR1 is LNHDA and CDR2 SQIVND (reference sequence). V lost 8 bases to trimming and J lost 1 base; unmatched junction nucleotides: 10. CDR3 size: 15 residues. This CDR3 is CASQKYPGGNTEAFF. Written as DNA, the CDR3 is TGTGCCAGTCAGAAGTATCCAGGGGGGAACACTGAAGCTTTCTTT.

This chain uses TRBV6-6 with TRBJ2-7, with TRBD2 matching over 11 bases. The V gene end was trimmed by 6 bases and the J gene end by 4 bases; junction bases not matched to a gene: 8. This CDR3 has 15 amino acids. CDR1 is MNHNY and CDR2 is SVGAGI in the germline V gene (reference sequence). The CDR3 is CASRVTGTSGYEQYF. DNA for the CDR3: TGTGCCAGCAGGGTTACCGGGACTAGCGGATACGAGCAGTACTTC.

The J gene is TRBJ2-1, the V gene TRBV6-4; 9 nucleotides agree with TRBD2. The CDR3 loop spans 14 amino acids. V gave up 4 bases and J gave up 5 bases; unmatched junction bases: 3. Per the germline V gene, CDR1 is MRHNA and CDR2 is SNTAGT. The CDR3 DNA is TGTGCCAGCAGTGGGACTAGCGAGAACAATGAGCAGTTCTTC. Translation gives CASSGTSENNEQFF.

This clone appeared once. V is TRBV5-1 and J is TRBJ2-1; the D gene is possibly TRBD2 (5 bases). Deletions cut 0 bases from V and 0 bases from J, with 13 bases between. Germline CDR1 SGHRS, CDR2 YFSETQ. This CDR3 comprises 17 residues. CDR3: CASSLGGLYSSYNEQFF. Written as DNA, the CDR3 is TGCGCCAGCAGCTTGGGTGGACTCTACAGCTCCTACAATGAGCAGTTCTTC.

The chain is built from TRBV25-1 and TRBJ2-5, with D perhaps being TRBD1 or TRBD2 (7 bases each). This CDR3 contains 16 residues. V lost 2 bases to trimming and J lost 4 bases, with 17 bases between them. Germline V gene lookup returns CDR1 MGHDK and CDR2 SYGVNS. The CDR3 reads CASSEPPAGGGETQYF. The CDR3 coding sequence is TGTGCCAGCAGTGAACCCCCGGCAGGGGGGGGAGAGACCCAGTACTTC. Combining the CDR3 with reference TRBV25-1 and TRBJ2-5 gives the whole variable domain EADIYQTPRYLVIGTGKKITLECSQTMGHDKMYWYQQDPGMELHLIHYSYGVNSTEKGDLSSESTVSRIRTEHFPLTLESARPSHTSQYLCASSEPPAGGGETQYFGPGTRLLVL.

This clone was picked up a small number of times. This chain uses TRBV9 with TRBJ1-1, with 7 bases matching TRBD1. V was pared by 4 bases and J by 1 base, with 10 bases of the junction left unmatched. CDR1 is SGDLS and CDR2 is YYNGEE in the germline V gene. The length of the CDR3 is 16 residues. The DNA for the CDR3 is TGTGCCAGCAGCTTAAGTCCGGGACAGACGAACACTGAAGCTTTCTTT. It is translated as CASSLSPGQTNTEAFF.

The chain joins TRBV9 to TRBJ2-1; perhaps TRBD1 as D (6 bases). Trimming shortened V by 4 bases and J by 8 bases, and 13 bases separated the two germline ends. CDR1 is SGDLS and CDR2 is YYNGEE in the germline V gene. The CDR3 totals 13 residues. DNA of the CDR3: TGTGCCAGCAGCATGGACAGTCGCGATGAGCAGTTCTTC. Amino acid sequence: CASSMDSRDEQFF.